This TCR beta chain was documented in a study of blood T cell repertoires in COVID-19. Study summary: There were acute and convalescent COVID-19 samples, and they came from the United States, Italy and Spain. The analysed material was cDNA or gDNA that came from T cells, B-cell-depleted T cells, or PBMCs.

Per the study methods: Scientists estimated how many nucleated cells there were by amplifying reference gene primers. The assay was immunoSEQ multiplex PCR, and TCRdb's table has in-frame clones only and misses some. V and J calls and clone size are given by that table; D and trimming were obtained from the DNA. The sample records around 100,000 clones, roughly 84% being singletons. CDR3 length equals 13 residues. V lost 7 bases, J lost 2 bases, and 8 bases lay in between. The germline V gene encodes CDR1 KGHDR and CDR2 SFDVKD. Sequencing was carried out using peripheral blood. The clonotype originates from a man aged 25 to 45 in a cohort sampled during active COVID-19. The V gene is TRBV24-1, the J gene TRBJ1-5; D gene ambiguous. The DNA of the CDR3 is TGTGCCACCAGCTTGCAGGGCAATCAGCCCCAGCATTTT. It encodes CATSLQGNQPQHF.